This record covers a single TCR beta chain. Antigen unknown. The sample is drawn from a study of shared clonotypes between healthy human individuals. Researchers partitioned CD4+ cells into CD45RA+ naive and CD45RA-negative memory subsets. CDR1 is WSHSY, CDR2 SAAADI, per germline. This CDR3 is 13 amino acids long. Between the trimmed V and J ends, which lost 2 bases and 7 bases, there was a span of 9 bases. Study-wide findings and caveats: A small donor pool kept down the genetic and exposure-history diversity that was represented. It was anticipated that sequencing depth would influence how many clonotypes donors shared.

Repertoires were generated with immunoSEQ multiplex PCR, while TCRdb's copy carries only in-frame clones and drops some. The data show over a million clones, about 80% seen once. This receptor was identified in a man younger than 35 in good health. Some clones in this sample may be carry-over from other donors' samples. The rearrangement uses TRBV10-2 and TRBJ1-5; unclear D gene. Sequenced material: memory CD4+ T cells from PBMCs. Subset here: CD45RA-negative fraction. This CDR3 reads CASSEGPYQPQHF. The CDR3 DNA reads TGCGCCAGCAGTGAGGGTCCATACCAGCCCCAGCATTTT.